Each of the 21 T cell receptor beta chains below was sequenced from the same sample in a study of shared clonotypes between healthy human individuals. Profiled with immunoSEQ multiplex PCR; TCRdb holds only in-frame clones, not every one. The sample consists of about 1 million clones, approximately 76% of them appearing once. Specimen: memory CD4+ T cells sorted from blood. The subset here: CD45RA-negative fraction. Receptors originate from a man in his late teens or twenties in good health.

The rearrangement uses TRBV29-1 and TRBJ2-1; TRBD1 aligns across 7 bases. CDR3 length: 13 residues. The germline V gene has CDR1 SQVTM and CDR2 ANQGSEA. The V and J ends lost 3 bases and 3 bases, in that order; junction bases with no gene match: 2. For the CDR3, the DNA is TGCAGCGTTGACTCAGGGGGCTACAATGAGCAGTTCTTC. Translated: CSVDSGGYNEQFF.

The rearrangement links TRBV7-8 to TRBJ1-5; D is unclear. The CDR3 consists of 15 residues. Germline CDR1 SGHVS, CDR2 FQNEAQ. The V gene lost 2 bases and the J gene lost 1 base, with 9 bases spanning the gap. DNA of the CDR3: TGTGCCAGCAGCTTAATAGGCCGGAGCAATCAGCCCCAGCATTTT. Its translation is CASSLIGRSNQPQHF.

V gene TRBV28 combines with J gene TRBJ1-2, with 11 bases identical to TRBD1. Trimming took 4 bases from V and 7 from J; bases not matched to a gene: 8. Germline V gene sequence: CDR1 MDHEN, CDR2 SYDVKM. The CDR3 covers 15 residues. The CDR3 nucleotides are TGTGCCAGCAGTTCCCCCGGGACAGGGGGATTTGGCTACACCTTC. It codes for CASSSPGTGGFGYTF.

The chain joins TRBV30 to TRBJ2-2; the match to TRBD1 covers 8 bases. CDR3 size: 15 residues. V was clipped by 5 bases and J by 4 bases; unmatched bases: 9. In germline, CDR1 is GTSNPN, CDR2 SVGIG (reference sequence). The CDR3 region has the DNA TGTGCCTGGCTCGGGCAGGGGGCGACCACCGGGGAGCTGTTTTTT. Translating it yields CAWLGQGATTGELFF.

This clone was seen once. The chain is built from TRBV21-1 and TRBJ2-2; the listed D gene, TRBD2, was not tested against the DNA. TRBV21-1 is marked as a pseudogene. CDR3 size: 16 residues. The CDR3 sequence: CASSKGLAGVPGELFF. CDR3 coding DNA: TGTGCCAGCAGCAAGGGACTAGCGGGAGTGCCCGGGGAGCTGTTTTTT.

This clone was observed a handful of times. J is TRBJ2-5 and V is TRBV6-5; no definite D call. Germline-derived CDR1 and CDR2 are MNHEY and SVGAGI. The CDR3 length is 13 residues. CDR3 DNA: TGTGGGTCGCGACGGGTGGCCCAAGAGACCCAGTACTTC. Translated, it gives CGSRRVAQETQYF.

The CDR3 here is CASSLEKGGGYEQYF. CDR3 bases: TGTGCCAGCAGCTTAGAGAAAGGTGGGGGCTACGAGCAGTACTTC. The genes are TRBV11-3 and TRBJ2-7; D assignment may be TRBD1 or TRBD2 (5 bases each). From germline, CDR1 is SGHNT and CDR2 YENEEA. V was trimmed by 0 bases and J by 3 bases, leaving 12 bases between them. CDR3 length equals 15 residues.

This clone appeared once. The sample holds other DNA sequences that translate to the same CDR3. The rearrangement uses TRBV5-1 and TRBJ1-4; D possibly corresponds to TRBD1 (5 bases). V was clipped by 3 bases and J by 5 bases, with 8 bases between them. The CDR3 runs 13 residues. Per the germline V gene, CDR1 is SGHRS and CDR2 is YFSETQ. In nucleotides, the CDR3 is TGCGCCAGCAGCTACGGGGACAATGAAAAACTGTTTTTT. This sequence encodes CASSYGDNEKLFF.

The rearrangement uses TRBV4-1 and TRBJ1-2, with a possible D match to TRBD1 (5 bases). Trimming left V 0 bases short and J 0 bases short, with 8 bases between. Germline V gives CDR1 MGHRA, CDR2 YSYEKL. The CDR3 runs to 15 residues. This CDR3 reads CASSQEGLTNYGYTF. DNA of the CDR3: TGCGCCAGCAGCCAAGAGGGGCTAACTAACTATGGCTACACCTTC.

The genes are TRBV6-5 and TRBJ2-2; 9 bases are a match to TRBD2. With V trimmed by 10 bases and J by 1 base, 1 base remained unmatched. CDR1 MNHEY and CDR2 SVGAGI come from the germline V gene. CDR3 length equals 13 residues. The CDR3 reads CATTSGNTGELFF. The CDR3 DNA reads as TGTGCCACGACTAGCGGGAACACCGGGGAGCTGTTTTTT.

This clone showed up many times. This chain links TRBV10-3 with TRBJ2-7; D is possibly TRBD1 or TRBD2 (5 bases each). Germline-derived CDR1 and CDR2 are ENHRY and SYGVKD. The CDR3 consists of 14 residues. V shed 2 bases and J shed 2 bases, with 10 bases lying between them. CDR3 coding DNA: TGTGCCATCAGTGAGCGGGACGCCACCTACGAGCAGTACTTC. Encoded protein: CAISERDATYEQYF.

This clone has just a few counts. V and J are TRBV6-1 and TRBJ1-5, with D tentatively TRBD1 (6 bases). The CDR3 spans 16 residues. Deletions cut 4 bases from V and 2 bases from J, with 15 bases between. Germline V gene sequence: CDR1 MNHNS, CDR2 SASEGT. The DNA for the CDR3 is TGTGCCAGCAGTGGGATAGGGGGTTGGGGCAATCAGCCCCAGCATTTT. This sequence encodes CASSGIGGWGNQPQHF.

The chain uses TRBV29-1 and TRBJ2-1; D remains ambiguous. The CDR3 extends over 15 amino acids. Germline loops: CDR1 SQVTM, CDR2 ANQGSEA. V dropped 6 bases and J dropped 1 base, with 16 bases sitting between them. The CDR3 spells CSVVLDLGSYNEQFF. CDR3 bases: TGCAGCGTCGTTCTAGACCTGGGTTCCTACAATGAGCAGTTCTTC.

This sequence joins TRBV7-9 and TRBJ2-1; D is undetermined. CDR3 length equals 14 residues. V dropped 1 base and J dropped 3 bases, with 7 bases sitting between them. CDR1 and CDR2 (germline): SEHNR, FQNEAQ (reference sequence). The CDR3 region is CASSLVERYNEQFF. CDR3 in DNA: TGTGCCAGCAGCTTAGTGGAGCGCTACAATGAGCAGTTCTTC.

V gene TRBV25-1 combines with J gene TRBJ2-2; 11 bases line up with TRBD1. The CDR3 has 15 residues. Trimming at V came to 6 bases and at J to 9 bases, leaving 9 bases not matched to a gene. Germline CDR1 and CDR2: MGHDK and SYGVNS. This chain's CDR3 is CASSAGTGGYRELFF. DNA of the CDR3: TGTGCCAGCAGCGCCGGGACAGGGGGTTATCGGGAGCTGTTTTTT. The full variable domain, with the rest looked up from reference TRBV25-1 and TRBJ2-2, is EADIYQTPRYLVIGTGKKITLECSQTMGHDKMYWYQQDPGMELHLIHYSYGVNSTEKGDLSSESTVSRIRTEHFPLTLESARPSHTSQYLCASSAGTGGYRELFFGEGSRLTVL.

The chain couples TRBV29-1 to TRBJ1-1; no definite D call. Germline V lookup: CDR1 SQVTM, CDR2 ANQGSEA. The CDR3 is 13 residues long. V was cut by 3 bases and J by 4 bases, with 12 bases left in between. CDR3 sequence reads: CSVEEMVFTEAFF. CDR3 nucleotide sequence: TGCAGCGTTGAGGAAATGGTTTTCACTGAAGCTTTCTTT.

This sequence joins TRBV11-2 and TRBJ1-4; D is unresolved. Trimming took off 2 bases at V and 7 bases at J, with 8 bases between the two ends. This CDR3 is 13 amino acids long. From germline, CDR1 is SGHAT and CDR2 FQNNGV. The DNA for the CDR3 is TGTGCCAGCAGCTTATCATCGGGTGAAAAACTGTTTTTT. Translated, it gives CASSLSSGEKLFF.

This chain connects TRBV18 to TRBJ2-7, with D perhaps TRBD1 (5 bases). V was shortened by 1 base and J by 3 bases, with 7 bases between the two germline ends. Per the germline V gene, CDR1 is KGHSH and CDR2 is LQKENI. The CDR3 is made up of 13 amino acids. CDR3: CASSPRQNYEQYF. CDR3 nucleotide sequence: TGTGCCAGCTCACCACGACAGAACTACGAGCAGTACTTC.

As concerns this clone: At one end, the junction sequence differs from germline, possibly due to a read error. The chain couples TRBV7-7 to TRBJ2-7, with D uncertain. Per the germline V gene, CDR1 is SSHAT and CDR2 is FNYEAQ (reference sequence). This CDR3 has 15 residues. The CDR3 here is CASSLVTRTSYEQYF. The CDR3, as DNA: TGTGCTAGCAGCTTAGTTACCAGGACCTCCTACGAGCAGTACTTC.

This chain uses TRBV18 with TRBJ2-7; D remains ambiguous. Trimming stripped 2 bases from V and 1 base from J, with 6 bases between. Germline V gene sequence: CDR1 KGHSH, CDR2 LQKENI. This CDR3 region has 13 residues. The CDR3 here is CASSPFGSYEQYF. In DNA form, the CDR3 reads TGTGCCAGCTCACCATTCGGATCCTACGAGCAGTACTTC. Full variable domain (rest looked up from reference TRBV18 and TRBJ2-7): NAGVMQNPRHLVRRRGQEARLRCSPMKGHSHVYWYRQLPEEGLKFMVYLQKENIIDESGMPKERFSAEFPKEGPSILRIQQVVRGDSAAYFCASSPFGSYEQYFGPGTRLTVT.

The V gene is TRBV18, the J gene TRBJ1-2; TRBD1 matches at 7 bases. V trimming: 5 bases; J trimming: 7 bases; junction bases outside the gene matches: 10. The CDR3 is 14 amino acids. The V gene's germline CDR1 is KGHSH and CDR2 LQKENI. CDR3 sequence: CASSSGTESAGYTF. DNA of the CDR3: TGTGCCAGCTCATCCGGGACAGAATCTGCTGGCTACACCTTC.